These 22 T cell receptor beta chains were all obtained from the same sample, sequenced in a study of blood T cells in healthy people across ages. PCR was performed a second time for 7 to 11 cycles using a sample-barcoded 5' primer and a J-beta primer mix. MiXCR was run by TCRdb on the 5' RACE reads, yielding one entry per CDR3 protein. The top ten clones hold more than 20% of a sample with approximately 1,700,000 distinct CDR3 sequences, about two fifths of them seen once. Sequencing was performed on blood. The receptors here all came from a human donor in good health.

This clonotype was seen only a few times. The chain has TRBV5-1 and TRBJ2-7; D not certain. Germline-derived CDR1 and CDR2 are SGHRS and YFSETQ. The CDR3 runs 14 residues. V was shortened by 6 bases and J by 0 bases, with 13 bases between the two germline ends. The CDR3 sequence is CASMESVNSYEQYF. CDR3 sequence (DNA): TGCGCCAGCATGGAGTCAGTAAACTCCTACGAGCAGTACTTC.

The V and J genes are TRBV12-3 or TRBV12-4 and TRBJ1-1; no reliable D call. With 1 base removed from V and 3 bases from J, the gap between germline ends came to 12 bases. The CDR3 consists of 15 residues. The DNA of the CDR3 is TGTGCCAGCAGTTTAGTTAAGGTCGGGCACACTGAAGCTTTCTTT. Translated: CASSLVKVGHTEAFF.

In regard to this clonotype: A read error may account for a junction end that differs from germline. This rearrangement joins TRBV19 to TRBJ2-1; D possibly corresponds to TRBD1 (5 bases). The CDR3 sequence is 13 residues long. Germline assignment: CDR1 LNHDA and CDR2 SQIVND (reference sequence). CDR3 DNA: TGTGTCAGTAGTCCGACAGCATACAATGAGCAGTTCTTC. It codes for CVSSPTAYNEQFF.

V is TRBV29-1 and J is TRBJ1-1, with 8 bases fitting TRBD1. Germline V CDR1 and CDR2: SQVTM, ANQGSEA. The CDR3 is 13 amino acids. Trimming at V came to 6 bases and at J to 5 bases, leaving 8 bases not matched to a gene. CDR3: CSVHPQGATEAFF. For the CDR3, the DNA is TGCAGCGTGCATCCTCAGGGGGCAACTGAAGCTTTCTTT.

In regard to this clonotype: A much larger clone differs by one base, so this may be a read error. The chain combines TRBV4-3 with TRBJ1-2; D is unclear. Germline CDR1 is LGHNA and CDR2 is YSLEER. The CDR3 loop spans 14 amino acids. As DNA, the CDR3 is TGCGCCGGCAGCCCCATGGAAGGCATCTATGGCTACACCTTC. Protein sequence: CAGSPMEGIYGYTF.

The rearrangement links TRBV27 to TRBJ1-1; D is unresolved. Trimming shortened V by 0 bases and J by 0 bases, and 8 bases separated the two germline ends. The germline V gene has CDR1 MNHEY and CDR2 SMNVEV (reference sequence). The CDR3 is made up of 15 amino acids. The CDR3 nucleotides read TGTGCCAGCAGTTTATCCCTCCTGATGAACACTGAAGCTTTCTTT. As protein: CASSLSLLMNTEAFF.

The table lists this clonotype with a few counts. This rearrangement joins TRBV4-1 to TRBJ2-3, with TRBD2 matching over 8 bases. The V gene's germline CDR1 is MGHRA and CDR2 YSYEKL. The CDR3 has 15 amino acids. The V segment lost 3 bases and the J segment 4 bases; nucleotides outside the gene matches: 6. CDR3 sequence: CASSHLGLAADTQYF. The CDR3 coding sequence is TGCGCCAGCAGCCACCTCGGACTAGCTGCAGATACGCAGTATTTT.

The gene calls are TRBV12-3 or TRBV12-4 and TRBJ1-1; D gene unclear. The CDR3 extends over 15 amino acids. V lost 1 base to trimming and J lost 0 bases, with 9 bases between them. In DNA form, the CDR3 reads TGTGCCAGCAGTTTAGGTCTCGGATTGAACACTGAAGCTTTCTTT. Its translation: CASSLGLGLNTEAFF.

This clonotype was detected only a few times. The rearrangement uses TRBV29-1 and TRBJ2-3; possibly TRBD1 or TRBD2 for D (5 bases each). Germline lookup yields CDR1 SQVTM and CDR2 ANQGSEA. The ends were cut back, 7 bases at V and 1 base at J, with 12 bases in the middle. This CDR3 is 13 amino acids long. This CDR3 reads CSGIRGGTDTQYF. CDR3 DNA: TGCAGCGGTATTAGAGGGGGCACAGATACGCAGTATTTT.

This chain uses TRBV7-9 with TRBJ2-7; D perhaps matches TRBD2 (6 bases). The germline V gene encodes CDR1 SEHNR and CDR2 FQNEAQ (reference sequence). V shed 5 bases and J shed 6 bases, with 20 bases lying between them. There are 15 residues in the CDR3. The CDR3 sequence is CASSPPWGDPSEQYF. The CDR3 DNA reads TGTGCCAGCAGCCCGCCCTGGGGGGACCCGTCCGAGCAGTACTTC.

This clonotype was observed a handful of times. The V and J genes are TRBV29-1 and TRBJ1-2, with a weak D call TRBD1 (6 bases). Per germline, CDR1 SQVTM and CDR2 ANQGSEA. The ends were cut back, 4 bases at V and 7 bases at J, with 22 bases in the middle. The CDR3 totals 15 residues. CDR3 bases: TGCAGCGTTGCCCCCCTCGGGACGTGGGGGGCTGGCTACACCTTC. Translating it yields CSVAPLGTWGAGYTF.

The chain couples TRBV20-1 to TRBJ2-3; 12 bases are a match to TRBD2. Germline loops: CDR1 DFQATT, CDR2 SNEGSKA (reference sequence). This CDR3 spans 15 amino acids. V was clipped by 3 bases and J by 2 bases; unmatched bases: 3. CDR3 sequence: CSARTSGGFTDTQYF. The CDR3 DNA follows: TGCAGTGCTAGGACTAGCGGGGGATTCACAGATACGCAGTATTTT.

J is TRBJ1-1 and V is TRBV5-6, with D possibly TRBD1 on 5 matching bases. The ends were cut back, 3 bases at V and 3 bases at J, with 15 bases in the middle. The CDR3 totals 15 residues. Germline CDR1 reads SGHDT; CDR2 reads YYEEEE. Here the CDR3 DNA reads TGTGCCAGCAGCTCGGGTCAAGACAGATACACTGAAGCTTTCTTT. It yields the protein CASSSGQDRYTEAFF.

The table lists this clonotype with a few counts. The rearrangement uses TRBV7-2 and TRBJ1-1; D might be TRBD1 (5 bases). V was clipped by 3 bases and J by 4 bases, with 12 bases between them. Germline V CDR1 and CDR2: SGHTA, FQGNSA. The CDR3 spans 14 residues. CDR3 DNA sequence: TGTGCCAGCAGCTTTTGGGGGGTAGGCACTGAAGCTTTCTTT. This encodes CASSFWGVGTEAFF.

This chain connects TRBV24-1 to TRBJ2-1, with TRBD1 matching over 9 bases. This CDR3 contains 15 residues. The V segment lost 6 bases and the J segment 4 bases; nucleotides outside the gene matches: 6. Germline V lookup: CDR1 KGHDR, CDR2 SFDVKD. The CDR3, as DNA: TGTGCCACCAGTTTGGACAGGGGTCCTTACAATGAGCAGTTCTTC. This gives the protein CATSLDRGPYNEQFF.

This clonotype was seen more than once but under ten times. The rearrangement uses TRBV4-1 and TRBJ2-1, with D perhaps TRBD2 (5 bases). This CDR3 comprises 19 residues. Germline assignment: CDR1 MGHRA and CDR2 YSYEKL. V lost 0 bases, J lost 4 bases, and 22 bases lay in between. CDR3 DNA sequence: TGCGCCAGCAGCCAAGATTTGCTAGCTGGTACCGTTACATACAATGAGCAGTTCTTC. The encoded protein is CASSQDLLAGTVTYNEQFF.

The table lists this clonotype with many counts. The chain is built from TRBV10-3 and TRBJ2-7, with 9 bases identical to TRBD1. The ends lost 0 bases at V and 4 bases at J; junction bases unmatched: 4. This CDR3 contains 15 residues. Germline V gives CDR1 ENHRY, CDR2 SYGVKD. CDR3 sequence (DNA): TGTGCCATCAGTGAGTCCGACAGGGGGTCATACGAGCAGTACTTC. It specifies CAISESDRGSYEQYF.

V is TRBV9 and J is TRBJ2-7, with a weak D call TRBD2 (6 bases). CDR3 size: 15 residues. V was cut by 4 bases and J by 7 bases, with 21 bases left in between. The germline CDR1 and CDR2 sequences are SGDLS and YYNGEE. The CDR3 DNA sequence: TGTGCCAGCAGCTTTGGGGGGTTACCTACAGGAGAGCAGTACTTC. It specifies CASSFGGLPTGEQYF. The full variable domain, with the rest looked up from reference TRBV9 and TRBJ2-7, is DSGVTQTPKHLITATGQRVTLRCSPRSGDLSVYWYQQSLDQGLQFLIQYYNGEERAKGNILERFSAQQFPDLHSELNLSSLELGDSALYFCASSFGGLPTGEQYFGPGTRLTVT.

The chain joins TRBV27 to TRBJ2-3, with TRBD1 as a possible D gene (5 bases). The ends were cut back, 0 bases at V and 10 bases at J, with 11 bases in the middle. This CDR3 is built from 13 residues. Germline CDR1 reads MNHEY; CDR2 reads SMNVEV (reference sequence). CDR3 amino acids: CASSLSRGDAQYF. DNA of the CDR3: TGTGCCAGCAGTTTATCTAGGGGCGATGCGCAGTATTTT.

In regard to this clonotype: One end of the junction is discordant with germline, which a read error may explain. The rearrangement links TRBV12-3 or TRBV12-4 to TRBJ2-3, with D maybe TRBD2 (6 bases). The CDR3 is 13 residues long. CDR3 residues: CACSPGLTDTQYF. CDR3 DNA: TGTGCCTGCAGTCCGGGACTCACAGATACGCAGTATTTT.

This clonotype has more than one count but fewer than ten. CDR3 DNA: TGTGCCAGCAGTGGAAGGTTGAAGGGTTCCTACGAGCAGTACTTC. Amino acids: CASSGRLKGSYEQYF. The chain combines TRBV2 with TRBJ2-7, with D unclear. Germline V gives CDR1 SNHLY, CDR2 FYNNEI. Trimming stripped 4 bases from V and 1 base from J, with 14 bases between. This CDR3 comprises 15 residues.

In this sample, this clonotype turned up a few times. This chain uses TRBV7-9 with TRBJ2-1; 8 bases are a match to TRBD2. Germline CDR1 and CDR2: SEHNR and FQNEAQ (reference sequence). With V trimmed by 1 base and J by 0 bases, 5 bases remained unmatched. The CDR3 is made up of 17 amino acids. CDR3 loop: CASSLERGTSSYNEQFF. CDR3 nucleotides: TGTGCCAGCAGCTTAGAGCGGGGGACTAGCTCCTACAATGAGCAGTTCTTC.